These 17 T cell receptor beta chains were sequenced from one sample in a study of blood T cell repertoires in COVID-19. Method: immunoSEQ multiplex PCR; TCRdb's copy keeps in-frame clones and lacks some. Altogether over 120,000 clones are present, 85% to 90% being singletons, with the ten largest covering about 10%. The material sequenced was PBMCs or T cells enriched from blood (not recorded which). These receptors all stem from a man aged 55 to 70 who had recovered from COVID-19.

V is TRBV7-2 and J is TRBJ1-6; the match to TRBD1 covers 7 bases. V trimming: 3 bases; J trimming: 0 bases; junction bases outside the gene matches: 8. CDR3 length equals 18 residues. CDR1 SGHTA and CDR2 FQGNSA come from the germline V gene. CDR3 loop: CASSFRGRGSSYNSPLHF. The CDR3 DNA sequence: TGTGCCAGCAGCTTCAGGGGGAGAGGGTCCTCCTATAATTCACCCCTCCACTTT. Looking up the rest from reference TRBV7-2 and TRBJ1-6 gives the full variable domain: GAGVSQSPSNKVTEKGKDVELRCDPISGHTALYWYRQSLGQGLEFLIYFQGNSAPDKSGLPSDRFSAERTGGSVSTLTIQRTQQEDSAVYLCASSFRGRGSSYNSPLHFGNGTRLTVT.

This clone was seen a single time. The chain has TRBV4-2 and TRBJ2-2; TRBD2 matches at 7 bases. Germline CDR1 reads LGHNA; CDR2 reads YNFKEQ. The trim removed 4 bases at V and 5 bases at J, leaving 7 bases unmatched. CDR3 size: 15 residues. CDR3 sequence reads: CASSRGLLGTGELFF. Here the CDR3 DNA reads TGTGCCAGCAGCCGGGGACTACTGGGGACCGGGGAGCTGTTTTTT.

For this clone: Relative to the germline gene, one junction end is altered; a read error may explain this. The chain has TRBV11-2 and TRBJ2-7; D is possibly TRBD1 (6 bases). The CDR3 is made up of 14 amino acids. The V gene's germline CDR1 is SGHAT and CDR2 FQNNGV. For the CDR3, the DNA is TGTGCCAGCAGCCTAGACAGGAACTCCTACGAGCAGTACTTC. Protein product: CASSLDRNSYEQYF.

This clone occurred once. This sequence joins TRBV4-1 and TRBJ1-3; a possible D gene is TRBD1 (5 bases). Trimming cost V 4 bases and J 4 bases, with 14 bases left between them. The CDR3 contains 15 residues. Germline values: CDR1 MGHRA, CDR2 YSYEKL. The CDR3 DNA sequence: TGCGCCAGCAGCCTTGGCGGACAAGCAGGAAACACCATATATTTT. This encodes CASSLGGQAGNTIYF.

The chain couples TRBV28 to TRBJ1-5; a possible D gene is TRBD1 (6 bases). Trimming took 7 bases from V and 15 from J, leaving 25 bases between them. Germline V gene data show CDR1 as MDHEN and CDR2 as SYDVKM. This CDR3 is built from 14 residues. For the CDR3, the DNA is TGTGCCAGCACCCAGTCAGGGGCGAAGGATTCACGGCATTTT. This codes for CASTQSGAKDSRHF. Full variable domain (rest looked up from reference TRBV28 and TRBJ1-5): DVKVTQSSRYLVKRTGEKVFLECVQDMDHENMFWYRQDPGLGLRLIYFSYDVKMKEKGDIPEGYSVSREKKERFSLILESASTNQTSMYLCASTQSGAKDSRHFGDGTRLSIL.

This clone appeared once. The chain combines TRBV19 with TRBJ1-4; D is unclear. Germline loops: CDR1 LNHDA, CDR2 SQIVND (reference sequence). V lost 4 bases to trimming and J lost 8 bases, with 14 bases between them. The CDR3 runs to 14 residues. CDR3 region: CASSRAPREEKLFF. DNA of the CDR3: TGTGCCAGTAGTAGGGCACCCAGAGAGGAAAAACTGTTTTTT. Full variable domain (rest looked up from reference TRBV19 and TRBJ1-4): DGGITQSPKYLFRKEGQNVTLSCEQNLNHDAMYWYRQDPGQGLRLIYYSQIVNDFQKGDIAEGYSVSREKKESFPLTVTSAQKNPTAFYLCASSRAPREEKLFFGSGTQLSVL.

The chain recombines TRBV7-2 with TRBJ1-6; D gene unclear. Trimming left V 6 bases short and J 7 bases short, with 13 bases between. Germline loops: CDR1 SGHTA, CDR2 FQGNSA. The CDR3 is 14 residues long. The CDR3 region is CASRFPGENSPLHF. DNA for the CDR3: TGTGCCAGCAGGTTTCCCGGGGAGAATTCACCCCTCCACTTT.

V is TRBV9 and J is TRBJ1-3, with D possibly TRBD1 on 6 matching bases. The CDR3 runs to 14 residues. The V gene's germline CDR1 is SGDLS and CDR2 YYNGEE. V lost 4 bases and J 7 bases, leaving 15 bases between the germline ends. The CDR3 loop reads CASSWGRGENTIYF. Here the CDR3 DNA reads TGTGCCAGCAGCTGGGGCAGGGGAGAGAACACCATATATTTT. Full variable domain (remainder filled in from reference TRBV9 and TRBJ1-3): DSGVTQTPKHLITATGQRVTLRCSPRSGDLSVYWYQQSLDQGLQFLIQYYNGEERAKGNILERFSAQQFPDLHSELNLSSLELGDSALYFCASSWGRGENTIYFGEGSWLTVV.

This rearrangement joins TRBV28 to TRBJ2-2; D unresolved. CDR1 and CDR2 from the germline V gene are MDHEN and SYDVKM. The ends were cut back, 5 bases at V and 5 bases at J, with 9 bases in the middle. The CDR3 loop spans 13 amino acids. The CDR3 coding sequence is TGTGCCAGCAGTAGCTGGGCTACCGGGGAGCTGTTTTTT. Translation gives CASSSWATGELFF. The full variable domain, rest sourced from reference TRBV28 and TRBJ2-2, is DVKVTQSSRYLVKRTGEKVFLECVQDMDHENMFWYRQDPGLGLRLIYFSYDVKMKEKGDIPEGYSVSREKKERFSLILESASTNQTSMYLCASSSWATGELFFGEGSRLTVL.

This clone is a singleton in its sample. The gene calls are TRBV7-8 and TRBJ1-3; possibly TRBD1 for D (6 bases). CDR1 SGHVS and CDR2 FQNEAQ come from the germline V gene. Trimming removed 7 bases from V and 0 bases from J, with 16 bases in between. CDR3 length: 16 amino acids. Here the CDR3 DNA reads TGTGCCAGCAAAACAGGGCCCCTGAGCTCTGGAAACACCATATATTTT. It encodes CASKTGPLSSGNTIYF.

The chain carries TRBV28 and TRBJ2-1, with 8 nucleotides matching TRBD1. Germline CDR1 and CDR2: MDHEN and SYDVKM. The junction had 11 bases not matched to a gene; V was cut back by 7 bases and J by 6 bases. CDR3 length: 15 residues. The DNA for the CDR3 is TGTGCCAGCAACCTTAGGACAGGGATCGGCAATGAGCAGTTCTTC. It translates to CASNLRTGIGNEQFF.

V and J are TRBV30 and TRBJ2-1, with 7 bases identical to TRBD2. This CDR3 has 18 residues. CDR1 and CDR2 from the germline V gene are GTSNPN and SVGIG (reference sequence). V dropped 2 bases and J dropped 4; count of bases not matched to a gene: 17. The CDR3 spells CAWSRGLLRETGYNEQFF. The CDR3, as DNA: TGTGCCTGGAGTCGTGGCTTGTTGCGGGAGACCGGGTACAATGAGCAGTTCTTC. The whole variable domain, filled in from reference TRBV30 and TRBJ2-1, reads SQTIHQWPATLVQPVGSPLSLECTVEGTSNPNLYWYRQAAGRGLQLLFYSVGIGQISSEVPQNLSASRPQDRQFILSSKKLLLSDSGFYLCAWSRGLLRETGYNEQFFGPGTRLTVL.

V usage is TRBV7-8 and J usage is TRBJ1-2; 7 bases are shared with TRBD1. The CDR3 consists of 14 residues. The germline gives CDR1 SGHVS, CDR2 FQNEAQ. After removal of 5 bases from V and 4 bases from J, the junction contained 7 bases not matched to a gene. The CDR3 loop is CASSLPDRPYGYTF. The DNA for the CDR3 is TGTGCCAGCAGCCTACCGGACAGGCCCTATGGCTACACCTTC.

This sequence joins TRBV6-1 and TRBJ1-5; D not certain. V was cut by 2 bases and J by 2 bases, with 10 bases left in between. From germline, CDR1 is MNHNS and CDR2 SASEGT. The CDR3 is made up of 15 amino acids. CDR3 loop: CASSELRQGNQPQHF. Written as DNA, the CDR3 is TGTGCCAGCAGTGAACTCCGGCAGGGCAATCAGCCCCAGCATTTT.

This clone was seen a few times. This chain joins TRBV18 and TRBJ1-5; 8 bases are a match to TRBD1. Losses at the gene ends were 6 bases for V and 0 bases for J; bases not matched to a gene: 4. Germline CDR1 KGHSH, CDR2 LQKENI. The CDR3 consists of 15 residues. CDR3: CASSRGQGSNQPQHF. The CDR3 region has the DNA TGTGCCAGCTCCCGAGGACAGGGTAGCAATCAGCCCCAGCATTTT.

The chain links TRBV5-1 to TRBJ2-5, with TRBD1 identical over 9 bases. The CDR3 consists of 14 residues. V lost 4 bases to trimming and J lost 5 bases; unmatched junction nucleotides: 6. In germline, CDR1 is SGHRS, CDR2 YFSETQ. The CDR3 DNA reads as TGCGCCAGCAGCCCCGGGACAGGGTTTGAGACCCAGTACTTC. This gives the protein CASSPGTGFETQYF.

The chain joins TRBV5-1 to TRBJ2-3, with 8 nucleotides matching TRBD1. The CDR3 covers 15 residues. The V gene end was trimmed by 0 bases and the J gene end by 3 bases; junction bases not matched to a gene: 3. CDR1 is SGHRS and CDR2 is YFSETQ in the germline V gene. The CDR3 reads CASSLDRGKTDTQYF. In nucleotides, the CDR3 is TGCGCCAGCAGCTTGGACAGGGGGAAGACAGATACGCAGTATTTT.